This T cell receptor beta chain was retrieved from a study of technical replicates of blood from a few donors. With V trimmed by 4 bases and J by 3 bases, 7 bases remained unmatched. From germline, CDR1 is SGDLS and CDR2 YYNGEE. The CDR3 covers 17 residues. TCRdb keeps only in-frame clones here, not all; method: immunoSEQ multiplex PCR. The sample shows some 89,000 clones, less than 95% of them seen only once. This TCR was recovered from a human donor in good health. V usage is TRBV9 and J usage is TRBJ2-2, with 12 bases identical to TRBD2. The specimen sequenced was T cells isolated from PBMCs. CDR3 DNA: TGTGCCAGCAGCACCCGACTAGCGGGAGACCACACCGGGGAGCTGTTTTTT. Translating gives CASSTRLAGDHTGELFF.